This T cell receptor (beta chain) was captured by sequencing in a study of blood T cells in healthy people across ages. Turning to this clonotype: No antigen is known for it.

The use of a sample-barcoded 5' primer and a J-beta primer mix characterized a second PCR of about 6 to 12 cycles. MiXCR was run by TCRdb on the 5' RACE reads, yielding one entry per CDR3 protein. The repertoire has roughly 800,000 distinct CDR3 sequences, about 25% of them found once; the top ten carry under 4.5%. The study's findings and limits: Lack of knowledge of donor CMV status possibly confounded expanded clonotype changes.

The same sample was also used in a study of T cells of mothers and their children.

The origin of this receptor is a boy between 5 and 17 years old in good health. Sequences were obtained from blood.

CDR3 sequence (DNA): TGCAGCGTTGAACTGCCGGGGGCGCATGATCAGCCCCAGCATTTT. It yields the protein CSVELPGAHDQPQHF. This chain connects TRBV29-1 to TRBJ1-5; weak D call: TRBD1 (6 bases). Trimming pared 2 bases from V and 5 bases from J, leaving 16 bases between. Germline loops: CDR1 SQVTM, CDR2 ANQGSEA. The CDR3 has 15 residues. The complete variable domain, with remaining parts taken from reference TRBV29-1 and TRBJ1-5, reads SAVISQKPSRDICQRGTSLTIQCQVDSQVTMMFWYRQQPGQSLTLIATANQGSEATYESGFVIDKFPISRPNLTFSTLTVSNMSPEDSSIYLCSVELPGAHDQPQHFGDGTRLSIL.